This T cell receptor (beta chain) was recorded in a study of cytomegalovirus exposure and HLA in healthy donors. Study overall: A later analysis reported the same platform for the 110 or so validation repertoires and the roughly 700 first-cohort repertoires.

Repertoires were generated with immunoSEQ multiplex PCR, while TCRdb's copy carries only in-frame clones and drops some. The sample contains some 170,000 clones, less than 90% of which appear only once. Regarding the study as a whole: That first-cohort TCR clusters tended to co-occur in the roughly 120 validation repertoires was found in a later analysis. The study recorded 150 to 200 TCR beta chains that were cytomegalovirus-associated.

CDR3 length equals 14 residues. V was cut by 2 bases and J by 1 base, with 8 bases left in between. CDR1 MNHEY and CDR2 SVGAGI come from the germline V gene. As to this clone: The antigen remains unidentified.

This clonotype was obtained from a man aged 30 to 45 in good health and CMV-seropositive. V gene TRBV6-5 combines with J gene TRBJ1-1, with D tentatively TRBD1 (6 bases). Sample: PBMCs. The CDR3 DNA sequence: TGTGCCAGCAGTTACGCAGGGGCGAACACTGAAGCTTTCTTT. Residues: CASSYAGANTEAFF.